This paragraph covers one T cell receptor beta chain sequence. Its antigen remains unknown. The sample comes from a study of cytomegalovirus exposure and HLA in healthy donors. Study-level background: An earlier analysis identified more than 90 million unique TCR beta sequences in 150 million to 200 million T cells. General study results and limits: Using the classifier, cytomegalovirus status was reportedly diagnosed with high specificity and sensitivity. Some TCR beta chains (about 180 of them) were listed as cytomegalovirus-associated.

V was cut by 5 bases and J by 3 bases, with 11 bases left in between. CDR1 and CDR2 (germline): LNHNV, YYDKDF (reference sequence). The CDR3 runs 14 residues. 60 Vbeta and 13 Jbeta primers were used in PCR. The method was immunoSEQ multiplex PCR; TCRdb's version includes in-frame clones alone and lacks a portion of them. This table has under 200,000 clones, about three quarters appearing once. Material: PBMCs. V usage is TRBV15 and J usage is TRBJ2-1; D unclear. This clonotype was sampled from a woman between 50 and 59 years old in good health and CMV-seropositive. Written as DNA, the CDR3 is TGTGCCACCAGCCCGTCTCACAGCTACAATGAGCAGTTCTTC. Its protein product is CATSPSHSYNEQFF.